This entry lists 31 T cell receptor beta chains sequenced from one sample in a study of cytomegalovirus exposure and HLA in healthy donors. Both 60 Vbeta primers and 13 Jbeta primers went into the PCR. Repertoires were generated with immunoSEQ multiplex PCR, while TCRdb's copy carries only in-frame clones and drops some. This table has roughly 200,000 clones, roughly four fifths appearing once. Sequenced material: PBMCs. The source of these receptors is a man aged 50-59 years in good health and CMV-seronegative.

The chain carries TRBV11-2 and TRBJ1-5, with D tentatively TRBD1 (5 bases). V was shortened by 1 base and J by 4 bases, with 11 bases between the two germline ends. CDR3 length: 15 residues. CDR1 and CDR2 (germline): SGHAT, FQNNGV. The CDR3 coding sequence is TGTGCCAGCAGCTTAGGTTCAGGGAGGAATCAGCCCCAGCATTTT. Encoded protein: CASSLGSGRNQPQHF.

The chain has TRBV6-5 and TRBJ2-3, with D possibly being TRBD1 (5 bases). There are 13 residues in the CDR3. Germline-derived CDR1 and CDR2 are MNHEY and SVGAGI. Trimming took 8 bases from V and 4 from J, leaving 13 bases between them. CDR3 DNA sequence: TGTGCCAGCTGCAGGGTAATTTCAGATACGCAGTATTTT. It codes for CASCRVISDTQYF.

The chain uses TRBV21-1 and TRBJ1-1. TRBV21-1 is tagged as a pseudogene. This CDR3 has 11 residues. The CDR3 DNA is TGTGCCAGCAGCAAATGGGGGGGAGCTTTCTTT. It is translated as CASSKWGGAFF.

This chain uses TRBV19 with TRBJ2-2, with TRBD2 matching over 8 bases. J was trimmed by 5 bases and V by 7 bases; bases with no gene match: 3. Germline V gene sequence: CDR1 LNHDA, CDR2 SQIVND (reference sequence). This CDR3 is built from 13 residues. CDR3 sequence: CASTIAGTGELFF. The CDR3 DNA follows: TGTGCCAGTACCATAGCGGGGACCGGGGAGCTGTTTTTT.

The chain is built from TRBV5-1 and TRBJ1-5; a possible D gene is TRBD1 (5 bases). CDR3 size: 16 residues. Trimming took off 5 bases at V and 6 bases at J, with 21 bases between the two ends. Germline CDR1 is SGHRS and CDR2 is YFSETQ. CDR3 sequence reads: CASSLWGGCGTQPQHF. CDR3 bases: TGCGCCAGCAGTTTGTGGGGGGGGTGCGGGACTCAGCCCCAGCATTTT.

The gene calls are TRBV10-2 and TRBJ2-7; TRBD2 matches at 8 bases. The CDR3 loop spans 14 amino acids. CDR1 and CDR2 (germline): WSHSY, SAAADI. Trimming took 5 bases from V and 2 from J; bases not matched to a gene: 5. CDR3 sequence (DNA): TGCGCCAGCAGTTTAGCGGGGCGGACCTACGAGCAGTACTTC. It codes for CASSLAGRTYEQYF.

The CDR3 spells CASSVDYNYEQYF. The CDR3 region has the DNA TGTGCCAGCAGCGTAGATTACAACTACGAGCAGTACTTC. The chain employs TRBV9 and TRBJ2-7; D gene uncertain. The ends were cut back, 0 bases at V and 3 bases at J, with 7 bases in the middle. Looked up from germline, CDR1 is SGDLS and CDR2 is YYNGEE. This CDR3 has 13 residues.

This clone has only one observation. The J gene is TRBJ1-5, the V gene TRBV7-8, with TRBD1 matching over 9 bases. CDR1 and CDR2 (germline): SGHVS, FQNEAQ. Germline trimming cut 7 bases from V and 3 bases from J; bases unmatched to any gene: 10. This CDR3 has 16 residues. CDR3 protein: CASTPTGTGFNQPQHF. The CDR3 nucleotides read TGTGCCAGCACCCCCACTGGGACAGGGTTCAATCAGCCCCAGCATTTT.

The J gene is TRBJ2-2, the V gene TRBV29-1; the D gene is possibly TRBD1 (5 bases). In germline, CDR1 is SQVTM, CDR2 ANQGSEA. V shed 4 bases and J shed 2 bases, with 11 bases lying between them. This CDR3 is built from 14 residues. The DNA of the CDR3 is TGCAGCGTTGGTTCCAGGGAAAACACCGGGGAGCTGTTTTTT. Its translation is CSVGSRENTGELFF.

In regard to this clone: Mismatch with germline at one junction end may stem from a read error. The rearrangement uses TRBV6-6 and TRBJ1-2; 8 bases align to TRBD1. CDR1 is MNHNY, CDR2 SVGAGI, per germline (reference sequence). The CDR3 is made up of 12 amino acids. The CDR3 sequence is CASSRTGPAISF. DNA of the CDR3: TGTGCCAGCAGCCGGACAGGGCCCGCTATCTCCTTC.

CDR3 amino acids: CASSPSGGGNTQYF. The CDR3, as DNA: TGTGCCAGCAGCCCCAGCGGGGGGGGGAATACGCAGTATTTT. The rearrangement joins TRBV5-5 to TRBJ2-3; 10 bases fit TRBD2. The CDR3 consists of 14 residues. The germline V gene has CDR1 SGHKS and CDR2 YYEKEE (reference sequence). V trimming: 4 bases; J trimming: 7 bases; junction bases outside the gene matches: 6. The full variable domain, with the rest looked up from reference TRBV5-5 and TRBJ2-3, is DAGVTQSPTHLIKTRGQQVTLRCSPISGHKSVSWYQQVLGQGPQFIFQYYEKEERGRGNFPDRFSARQFPNYSSELNVNALLLGDSALYLCASSPSGGGNTQYFGPGTRLTVL.

The rearrangement links TRBV29-1 to TRBJ2-7; a weak D match, TRBD1 (8 bases). The CDR3 length is 13 residues. Germline V lookup: CDR1 SQVTM, CDR2 ANQGSEA. Trimming left V 7 bases short and J 6 bases short, with 19 bases between. The CDR3, as DNA: TGCAGCGGAATGCAGACAGGGGAGGGCGAGCAGTACTTC. It specifies CSGMQTGEGEQYF.

Here the CDR3 reads CASSPQAGGSNTGELFF. The CDR3 DNA sequence: TGTGCCAGCAGCCCCCAAGCGGGGGGGTCAAACACCGGGGAGCTGTTTTTT. The chain uses TRBV9 and TRBJ2-2; 10 positions match TRBD2. CDR3 length: 17 residues. V was clipped by 4 bases and J by 2 bases; unmatched bases: 8. CDR1 and CDR2 from the germline V gene are SGDLS and YYNGEE.

This sequence joins TRBV19 and TRBJ2-3; possible D gene TRBD1, 5 bases. V was cut by 2 bases and J by 1 base, with 7 bases left in between. This CDR3 is built from 14 residues. Germline CDR1 and CDR2: LNHDA and SQIVND (reference sequence). In DNA, the CDR3 is TGTGCCAGTAGTATATGGGGCCGCACAGATACGCAGTATTTT. It is translated as CASSIWGRTDTQYF.

The CDR3 loop reads CASSSGDGAFF. CDR3 DNA sequence: TGTGCCAGCTCATCAGGGGACGGAGCTTTCTTT. The chain carries TRBV7-9 and TRBJ1-1; weak D call: TRBD1 (6 bases). The germline V gene has CDR1 SEHNR and CDR2 FQNEAQ (reference sequence). The CDR3 has 11 residues. With 8 bases removed from V and 10 bases from J, the gap between germline ends came to 14 bases.

The chain carries TRBV5-1 and TRBJ2-5, with TRBD2 identical over 7 bases. The end of the DNA fits TRBJ2-7 better, so the J call may be wrong. In germline, CDR1 is SGHRS, CDR2 YFSETQ. CDR3 length: 14 residues. CDR3 sequence: CASSLGAGAGEQYF. The CDR3 DNA reads as TGCGCCAGCAGCTTGGGGGCGGGAGCGGGCGAGCAGTACTTC.

This clone turned up a few times. The V call is TRBV12-2, the J call TRBJ2-7; no check of the table's D call, TRBD1, against the DNA was made. TRBV12-2 is recorded as a pseudogene. The CDR3 loop spans 19 amino acids. This chain's CDR3 is CASRSPPPLGTVWEYEQYF. CDR3 coding DNA: TGTGCAAGTCGCTCACCCCCTCCCTTAGGGACAGTTTGGGAATACGAGCAGTACTTC.

This clone appeared once. V and J are TRBV4-3 and TRBJ2-3; weak D call: TRBD2 (6 bases). The germline gives CDR1 LGHNA, CDR2 YSLEER. CDR3 length equals 17 residues. V was cut by 0 bases and J by 1 base, with 14 bases left in between. In DNA form, the CDR3 reads TGCGCCAGCAGCCAAGAGGTACTAGCAATCGGCACAGATACGCAGTATTTT. Translated, it gives CASSQEVLAIGTDTQYF.

The rearrangement uses TRBV18 and TRBJ2-1; no clear D. Germline V gives CDR1 KGHSH, CDR2 LQKENI. CDR3 length: 13 amino acids. V was pared by 3 bases and J by 7 bases, with 10 bases between. CDR3: CASSPISRNEQFF. CDR3 in DNA: TGTGCCAGCTCACCCATTTCCAGGAATGAGCAGTTCTTC. Based on the CDR3 plus reference TRBV18 and TRBJ2-1, the full variable domain is NAGVMQNPRHLVRRRGQEARLRCSPMKGHSHVYWYRQLPEEGLKFMVYLQKENIIDESGMPKERFSAEFPKEGPSILRIQQVVRGDSAAYFCASSPISRNEQFFGPGTRLTVL.

The chain carries TRBV28 and TRBJ2-6, with TRBD2 matching 10 bases. Trimming removed 3 bases from V and 0 bases from J; junction bases left unmatched: 8. CDR1 and CDR2 from the germline V gene are MDHEN and SYDVKM. This CDR3 spans 19 amino acids. The chain's CDR3 is CASSFGPGLAASGANVLTF. Written as DNA, the CDR3 is TGTGCCAGCAGTTTCGGTCCCGGACTAGCGGCCTCTGGGGCCAACGTCCTGACTTTC.

This chain connects TRBV7-2 to TRBJ1-1; no clear D gene. Between the trimmed V and J ends, which lost 5 bases and 4 bases, there was a span of 14 bases. The germline V gene encodes CDR1 SGHTA and CDR2 FQGNSA. This CDR3 has 14 residues. The CDR3 coding sequence is TGTGCCAGCAGCCCAGCGGGGAGTTTCACTGAAGCTTTCTTT. This sequence encodes CASSPAGSFTEAFF.

This chain links TRBV11-3 with TRBJ2-7, with TRBD2 identical over 8 bases. Per the germline V gene, CDR1 is SGHNT and CDR2 is YENEEA. The length of the CDR3 is 13 residues. Losses at the gene ends were 3 bases for V and 6 bases for J; bases not matched to a gene: 4. CDR3 nucleotide sequence: TGTGCCAGCAGCTTTAGCGGGGCCCTCGAGCAGTACTTC. It is translated as CASSFSGALEQYF.

This clone was recorded only once. The V call is TRBV18, the J call TRBJ2-1; 10 positions agree with TRBD2. With 3 bases clipped from V and 5 bases from J, the junction kept 7 bases outside the gene matches. CDR1 is KGHSH and CDR2 is LQKENI in the germline V gene. The CDR3 totals 16 residues. CDR3: CASSPFTSGANNEQFF. CDR3 DNA sequence: TGTGCCAGCTCACCTTTTACTAGCGGGGCTAACAATGAGCAGTTCTTC.

The rearrangement uses TRBV7-3 and TRBJ2-2; D is unclear. The germline V gene has CDR1 SGHTA and CDR2 FQGTGA. This CDR3 has 13 amino acids. Between the trimmed V and J ends, which lost 5 bases and 3 bases, there was a span of 7 bases. Written as DNA, the CDR3 is TGTGCCAGCAGCACCCCGGACACCGGGGAGCTGTTTTTT. It is translated as CASSTPDTGELFF.

CDR3 nucleotide sequence: TGTGCCAGCAGTCTTACAGCGAACACTGAAGCTTTCTTT. Protein: CASSLTANTEAFF. The chain employs TRBV27 and TRBJ1-1, with D uncertain. This CDR3 is built from 13 residues. V lost 5 bases to trimming and J lost 1 base, with 8 bases between them. Germline V gene sequence: CDR1 MNHEY, CDR2 SMNVEV (reference sequence).

The rearrangement uses TRBV4-3 and TRBJ1-1; no definite D call. From germline, CDR1 is LGHNA and CDR2 YSLEER. Trimming removed 4 bases at V and 0 bases at J, with 9 bases between. The CDR3 totals 14 residues. CDR3 region: CASSLTGLNTEAFF. CDR3 coding DNA: TGCGCCAGCAGCCTTACCGGGTTGAACACTGAAGCTTTCTTT.

The rearrangement joins TRBV6-1 to TRBJ1-2; 8 bases fit TRBD1. V lost 8 bases, J lost 8 bases, and 16 bases stayed unmatched. The CDR3 contains 15 residues. Germline V CDR1 and CDR2: MNHNS, SASEGT. The CDR3 region is CASHRSRQGAGGYTF. The CDR3 nucleotides read TGTGCCAGCCACCGATCCCGGCAGGGGGCTGGCGGCTACACCTTC.

This chain links TRBV4-2 with TRBJ2-7, with TRBD1 identical over 8 bases. The CDR3 has 16 residues. V was pared by 1 base and J by 3 bases, with 8 bases of the junction left unmatched. Per germline, CDR1 LGHNA and CDR2 YNFKEQ. The CDR3 region is CASSQVRAGGVYEQYF. The CDR3, as DNA: TGTGCCAGCAGCCAAGTCCGGGCAGGGGGCGTCTACGAGCAGTACTTC.

A single count supports this clone. The chain couples TRBV4-2 to TRBJ2-3; possibly TRBD2 for D (5 bases). Germline V CDR1 and CDR2: LGHNA, YNFKEQ. The CDR3 is 16 residues long. V was cut by 1 base and J by 2 bases, with 13 bases left in between. For the CDR3, the DNA is TGTGCCAGCAGCCAAGCCGCTACGGGGATCACAGATACGCAGTATTTT. This sequence encodes CASSQAATGITDTQYF.

This chain joins TRBV2 and TRBJ1-2; perhaps TRBD1 as D (6 bases). The germline V gene has CDR1 SNHLY and CDR2 FYNNEI. CDR3 length equals 14 residues. The V end lost 3 bases, the J end lost 7 bases, and 15 bases lay between the germline ends. CDR3 loop: CASSEMSGVVGYTF. The CDR3 DNA follows: TGTGCCAGCAGTGAGATGTCAGGGGTGGTTGGCTACACCTTC.

The gene calls are TRBV9 and TRBJ1-6, with D possibly TRBD1 on 6 matching bases. The CDR3 runs 15 residues. V lost 4 bases, J lost 7 bases, and 15 bases lay in between. The germline gives CDR1 SGDLS, CDR2 YYNGEE. Here the CDR3 reads CASSKLRDNNSPLHF. CDR3 coding DNA: TGTGCCAGCAGCAAATTACGGGACAACAATTCACCCCTCCACTTT.